This TCR beta chain was obtained from a study of neoadjuvant anti-PD-1 for oral cavity cancer. Looking at the study overall: Nivolumab at 3 mg/kg was mostly given biweekly, three to four doses, pre-surgery.

V lost 4 bases to trimming and J lost 1 base, with 10 bases between them. This CDR3 has 13 residues. In germline, CDR1 is SQVTM, CDR2 ANQGSEA. Six replicates per PBMC sample, mostly from roughly 500 ng of genomic DNA. The assay was immunoSEQ multiplex PCR, and TCRdb's table has in-frame clones only and misses some. The sample comprises approximately 74,000 clones, around 80% of which are singletons, and about 3.4% rests with the top ten. Concerning this clone itself: Its cognate antigen is unknown.

General observations from the study: Post-nivolumab, blood T cell clonality was significantly elevated in non-responders.

This chain joins TRBV29-1 and TRBJ1-1; no firm D call. The clonotype was recovered from a person aged 35 to 85 with oral cavity squamous cell carcinoma. This specimen was PBMCs, taken before nivolumab (anti-PD-1) treatment. CDR3 in DNA: TGCAGCGTTGGCGATCCAAAGAACACTGAAGCTTTCTTT. Its protein is CSVGDPKNTEAFF.